This TCR beta chain was observed in a study of identical twins. TCRdb re-called the 5' RACE reads through MiXCR, storing one row per CDR3 protein. In the table there are 200,000 to 250,000 distinct CDR3 sequences, around 7.6% of which are singletons. This clonotype appeared a few times. What it recognizes is unknown. General study points: Beta out-of-frame sequences showed weaker excess twin sharing. Models predicted less out-of-frame TCR alpha sharing in monozygotic twins than was found.

Each donor (without exception) was a healthy Caucasian. The V gene's germline CDR1 is MGHRA and CDR2 YSYEKL. V lost 0 bases and J lost 4, with 9 bases in between. This CDR3 has 14 amino acids. These data also featured in a second study, about yellow fever vaccine responses in identical twins.

This TCR derives from a woman aged 18-30 years in good health. This chain links TRBV4-1 with TRBJ1-1; D is ambiguous. Sequenced material: CD8+ T cells sorted from blood. The CDR3, as DNA: TGCGCCAGCAGCCAAGAGGGGAGGGTCACTGAAGCTTTCTTT. It is translated as CASSQEGRVTEAFF.